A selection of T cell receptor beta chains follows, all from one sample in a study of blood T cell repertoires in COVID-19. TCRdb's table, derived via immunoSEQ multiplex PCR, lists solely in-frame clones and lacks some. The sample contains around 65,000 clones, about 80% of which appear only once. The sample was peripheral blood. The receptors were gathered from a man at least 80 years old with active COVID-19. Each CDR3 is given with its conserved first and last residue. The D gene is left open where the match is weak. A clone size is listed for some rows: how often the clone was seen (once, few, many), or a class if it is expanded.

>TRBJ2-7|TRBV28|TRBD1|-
TGTGCCAGCAGTTCTGGACAGGGCTACGAGCAGTACTTC
CASSSGQGYEQYF
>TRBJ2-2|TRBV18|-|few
TGTGCCAGCTCACCAGCACAGGATAGCACCGGGGAGCTGTTTTTT
CASSPAQDSTGELFF
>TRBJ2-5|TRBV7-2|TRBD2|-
TGTGCCAGCAGCTTAGACCGACCTCTGGCGGGAGGAGTACAGGAGACCCAGTACTTC
CASSLDRPLAGGVQETQYF
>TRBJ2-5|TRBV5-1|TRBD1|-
TGCGCCAGCAGCTCCGGGACAGCTAAAGAGACCCAGTACTTC
CASSSGTAKETQYF
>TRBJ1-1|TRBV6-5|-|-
TGTGCCAGCAGTTACACAACAATCACTGAAGCTTTCTTT
CASSYTTITEAFF
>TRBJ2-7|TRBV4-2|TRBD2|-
TGTGCCAGCAGCCAAGATTCTGGAGAGCGGGGAAGCTCCTACGAGCAGTACTTC
CASSQDSGERGSSYEQYF
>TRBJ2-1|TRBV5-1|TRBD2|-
TGCGCCAGCAGCTTGCTCACGGGACTAGCCAACAATGAGCAGTTCTTC
CASSLLTGLANNEQFF
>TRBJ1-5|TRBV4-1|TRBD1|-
TGCGCCAGCAGCCAATTCGGGACAGGGCATCAGCCCCAGCATTTT
CASSQFGTGHQPQHF
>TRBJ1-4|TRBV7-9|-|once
TGTGCCAGCAGCTTAGAGTATACCTCGGGAGAAAAACTGTTTTTT
CASSLEYTSGEKLFF
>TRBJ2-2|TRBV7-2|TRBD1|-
TGTGCCAGCAGCGACAGGGCCTCCGGGGAGCTGTTTTTT
CASSDRASGELFF
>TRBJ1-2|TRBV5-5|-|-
TGTGCCAGCAGCTTAAACGGGGCTAACTATGGCTACACCTTC
CASSLNGANYGYTF
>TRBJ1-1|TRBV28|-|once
TGTGCCAGCAGTTTAGGGGGGGGCGCGAAAGCTTTCTTT
CASSLGGGAKAFF
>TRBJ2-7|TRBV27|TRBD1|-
TGTGCCAGCAGTAAATCGGGACAGGGGGCCACCTACGAGCAGTACTTC
CASSKSGQGATYEQYF
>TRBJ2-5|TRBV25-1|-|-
TGTGCCAGCAGTATGACCTCCGGGTCAAGAGAGACCCAGTACTTC
CASSMTSGSRETQYF
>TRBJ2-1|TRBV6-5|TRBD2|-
TGTGCCAGCAGTTACGAGACTAGCGGGAGTCATGAGCAGTTCTTC
CASSYETSGSHEQFF
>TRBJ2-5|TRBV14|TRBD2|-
TGTGCCAGCAGCCACCCACTAGCGGGGGGTGCTTACCAAGAGACCCAGTACTTC
CASSHPLAGGAYQETQYF
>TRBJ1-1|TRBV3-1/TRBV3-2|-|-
TGTGCCAGCACCGGGACATACCTCAGAAACACTGAAGCTTTCTTT
CASTGTYLRNTEAFF
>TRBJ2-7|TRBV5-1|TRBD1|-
TGCGCCAGCAGCGGGGGACAGGGGTACGAGCAGTACTTC
CASSGGQGYEQYF
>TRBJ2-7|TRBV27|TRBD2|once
TGTGCCAGCAGTTTATCCGGGACTAGGGGGTACGAGCAGTACTTC
CASSLSGTRGYEQYF
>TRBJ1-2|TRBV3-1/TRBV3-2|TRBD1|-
TGTGCCAGCAGCCAAGATTCCGTCCGGGACAGGGGTTCCTATGGCTACACCTTC
CASSQDSVRDRGSYGYTF
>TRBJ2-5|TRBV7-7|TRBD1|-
TGTGCCAGCAGCTTACAACAGGGGTACCAAGAGACCCAGTACTTC
CASSLQQGYQETQYF
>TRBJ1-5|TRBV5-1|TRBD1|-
TGCGCCAGCAGCGAGGGACAGGCGGCTAATCAGCCCCAGCATTTT
CASSEGQAANQPQHF
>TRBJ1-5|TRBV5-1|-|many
TGCGCCAGCAGCTTGCAGGGTCGGTCGGAAGAGCCCCAGCATTTT
CASSLQGRSEEPQHF
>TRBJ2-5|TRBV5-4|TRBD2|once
TGTGCCAGCAGCCCGGGGGGGTCAGAGACCCAGTACTTC
CASSPGGSETQYF
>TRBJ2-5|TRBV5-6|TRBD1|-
TGTGCCAGCAGCTCAGGTCCGGGACAGGGGGGAGAGACCCAGTACTTC
CASSSGPGQGGETQYF
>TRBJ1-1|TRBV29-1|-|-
TGCAGCTCAATCAGGGGTGACACTGAAGCTTTCTTT
CSSIRGDTEAFF
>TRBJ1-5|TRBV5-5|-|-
TGTGCCAGCAGCTTGCGGTATAGCAATCAGCCCCAGCATTTT
CASSLRYSNQPQHF
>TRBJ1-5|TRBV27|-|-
TGTGCCAGCAGTTTTGCAGGGGTTGGTATTCAGCCCCAGCATTTT
CASSFAGVGIQPQHF
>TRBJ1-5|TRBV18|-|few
TGTGCCAGCTCATCGCGGTCTGGCAATCAGCCCCAGCATTTT
CASSSRSGNQPQHF
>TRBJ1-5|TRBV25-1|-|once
TGTGCCAGCAGTGAATCGGGTACACTTGATCAGCCCCAGCATTTT
CASSESGTLDQPQHF
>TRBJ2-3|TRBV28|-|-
TGTGCCAGCAGTTTAATATCTGACACCACAGATACGCAGTATTTT
CASSLISDTTDTQYF
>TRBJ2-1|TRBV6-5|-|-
TGTGCCAGCAGAGGCAGGGGTTATGAGCAGTTCTTC
CASRGRGYEQFF
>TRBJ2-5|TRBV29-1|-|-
TGCAGCGTTGAGTGGGAGCAAGAGACCCAGTACTTC
CSVEWEQETQYF
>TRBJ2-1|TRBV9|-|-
TGTGCCAGCAGCGTAGAGAGGGGGAATGAGCAGTTCTTC
CASSVERGNEQFF
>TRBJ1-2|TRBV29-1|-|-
TGCAGCGTTGATGGTGGGGGCGGCTTGGATGGCTACACCTTC
CSVDGGGGLDGYTF
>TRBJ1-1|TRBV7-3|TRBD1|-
TGTGCCAGCAGCATACAGGGGGACACTGAAGCTTTCTTT
CASSIQGDTEAFF
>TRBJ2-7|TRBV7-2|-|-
TGTGCCAGCAGCCCCAGGGGCCTCGGATACGAGCAGTACTTC
CASSPRGLGYEQYF